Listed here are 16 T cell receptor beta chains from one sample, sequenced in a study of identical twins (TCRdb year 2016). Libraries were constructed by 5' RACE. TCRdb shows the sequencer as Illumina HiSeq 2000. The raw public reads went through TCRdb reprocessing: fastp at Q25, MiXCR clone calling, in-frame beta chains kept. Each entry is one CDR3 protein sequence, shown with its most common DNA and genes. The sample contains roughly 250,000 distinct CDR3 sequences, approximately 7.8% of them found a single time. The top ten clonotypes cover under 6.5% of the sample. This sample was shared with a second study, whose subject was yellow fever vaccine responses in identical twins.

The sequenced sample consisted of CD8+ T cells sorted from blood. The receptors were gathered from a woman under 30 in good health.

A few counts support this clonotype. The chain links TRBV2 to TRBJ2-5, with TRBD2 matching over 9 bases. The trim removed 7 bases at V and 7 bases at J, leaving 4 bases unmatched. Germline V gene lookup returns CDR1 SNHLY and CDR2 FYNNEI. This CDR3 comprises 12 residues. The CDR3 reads CASTGLAGTQYF. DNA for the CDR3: TGTGCCAGCACGGGACTAGCAGGGACCCAGTACTTC.

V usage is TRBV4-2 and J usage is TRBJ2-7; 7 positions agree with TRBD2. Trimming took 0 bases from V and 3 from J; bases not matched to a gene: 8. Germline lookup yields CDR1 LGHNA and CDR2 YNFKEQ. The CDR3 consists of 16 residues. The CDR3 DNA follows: TGTGCCAGCAGCCAAGATTTCCGGCGGGAGCACTACGAGCAGTACTTC. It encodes CASSQDFRREHYEQYF.

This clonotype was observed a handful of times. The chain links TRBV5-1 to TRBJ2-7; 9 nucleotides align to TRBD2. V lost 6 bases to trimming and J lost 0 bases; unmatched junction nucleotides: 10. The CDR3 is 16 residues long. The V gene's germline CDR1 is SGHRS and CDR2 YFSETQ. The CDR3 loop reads CASKLGSSGASYEQYF. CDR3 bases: TGCGCCAGCAAGCTTGGTTCTAGCGGGGCCTCCTACGAGCAGTACTTC.

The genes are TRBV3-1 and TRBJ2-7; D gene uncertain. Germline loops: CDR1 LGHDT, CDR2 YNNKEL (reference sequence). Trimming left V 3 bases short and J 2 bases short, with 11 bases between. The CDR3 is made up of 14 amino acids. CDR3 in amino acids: CASSHAFPPYEQYV. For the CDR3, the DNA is TGTGCCAGCAGCCACGCCTTTCCCCCCTACGAGCAGTACGTC.

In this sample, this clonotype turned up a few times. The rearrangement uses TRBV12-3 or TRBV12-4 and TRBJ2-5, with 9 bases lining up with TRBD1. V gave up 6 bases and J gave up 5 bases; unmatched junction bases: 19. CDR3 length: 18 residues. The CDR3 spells CASSPLADGRTGVETQYF. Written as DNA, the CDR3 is TGTGCCAGCAGCCCCCTAGCCGATGGACGGACAGGGGTGGAGACCCAGTACTTC.

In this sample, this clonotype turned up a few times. CDR3 residues: CASAGGSNQPQHF. The DNA for the CDR3 is TGTGCCAGCGCAGGGGGTAGCAATCAGCCCCAGCATTTT. The chain employs TRBV6-2 or TRBV6-3 and TRBJ1-5; 7 bases line up with TRBD1. CDR3 size: 13 residues. The V segment lost 8 bases and the J segment 0 bases; nucleotides outside the gene matches: 1. CDR1 is MNHEY, CDR2 SVGEGT, per germline.

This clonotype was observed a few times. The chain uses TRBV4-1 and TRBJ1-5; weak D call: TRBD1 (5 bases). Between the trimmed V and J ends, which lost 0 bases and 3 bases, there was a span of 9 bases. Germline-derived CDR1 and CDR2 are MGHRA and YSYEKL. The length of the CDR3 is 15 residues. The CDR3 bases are TGCGCCAGCAGCCAAGATCGGGGGGACAATCAGCCCCAGCATTTT. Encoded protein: CASSQDRGDNQPQHF.

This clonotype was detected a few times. The CDR3 coding sequence is TGTGCCAGCAGCTTAGTGGTCCTTAGTGAGCAGTTCTTC. Protein: CASSLVVLSEQFF. V gene TRBV7-8 combines with J gene TRBJ2-1, with unresolved D. Trimming took off 1 base at V and 9 bases at J, with 10 bases between the two ends. Per germline, CDR1 SGHVS and CDR2 FQNEAQ. This CDR3 is 13 amino acids long.

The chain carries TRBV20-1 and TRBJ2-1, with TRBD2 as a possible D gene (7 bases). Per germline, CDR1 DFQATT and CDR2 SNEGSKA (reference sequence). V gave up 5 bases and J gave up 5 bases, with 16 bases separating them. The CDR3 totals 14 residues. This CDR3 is CSARGGGVNNEQFF. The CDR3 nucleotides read TGCAGTGCTCGAGGGGGGGGGGTCAACAATGAGCAGTTCTTC.

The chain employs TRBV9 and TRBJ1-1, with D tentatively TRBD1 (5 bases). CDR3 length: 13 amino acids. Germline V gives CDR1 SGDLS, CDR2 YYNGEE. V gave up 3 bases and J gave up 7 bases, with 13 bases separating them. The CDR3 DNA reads TGTGCCAGCAGCGCCCCGGGACTTGATGAAGCTTTCTTT. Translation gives CASSAPGLDEAFF.

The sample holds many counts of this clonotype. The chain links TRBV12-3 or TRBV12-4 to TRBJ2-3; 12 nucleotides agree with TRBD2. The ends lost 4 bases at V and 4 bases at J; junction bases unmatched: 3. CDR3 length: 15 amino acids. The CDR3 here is CASSSSGGAADTQYF. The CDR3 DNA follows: TGTGCCAGCAGTTCTAGCGGGGGGGCTGCAGATACGCAGTATTTT.

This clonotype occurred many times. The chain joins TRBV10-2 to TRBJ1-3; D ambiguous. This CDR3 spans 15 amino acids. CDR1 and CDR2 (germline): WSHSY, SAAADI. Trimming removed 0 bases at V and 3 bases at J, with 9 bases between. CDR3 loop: CASSESWGYGNTIYF. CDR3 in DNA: TGCGCCAGCAGTGAGTCCTGGGGTTATGGAAACACCATATATTTT.

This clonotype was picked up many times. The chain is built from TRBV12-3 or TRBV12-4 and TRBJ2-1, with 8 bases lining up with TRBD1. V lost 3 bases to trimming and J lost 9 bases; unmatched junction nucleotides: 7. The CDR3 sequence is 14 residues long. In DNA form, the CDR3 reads TGTGCCAGCAGTTTTGGGCAGGGGGCAGGTGAGCAGTTCTTC. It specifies CASSFGQGAGEQFF.

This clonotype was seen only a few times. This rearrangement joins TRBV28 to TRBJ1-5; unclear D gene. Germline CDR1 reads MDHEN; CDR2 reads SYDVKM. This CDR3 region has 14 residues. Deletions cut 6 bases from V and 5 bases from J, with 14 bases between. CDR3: CASSQVGRDQPQHF. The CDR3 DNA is TGTGCCAGCAGCCAGGTGGGGAGGGATCAGCCCCAGCATTTT.

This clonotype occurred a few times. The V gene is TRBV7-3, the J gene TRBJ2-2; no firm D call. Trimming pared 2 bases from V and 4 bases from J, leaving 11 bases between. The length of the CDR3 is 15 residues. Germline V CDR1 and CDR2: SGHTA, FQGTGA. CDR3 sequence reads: CASSLVPGVTGELFF. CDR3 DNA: TGTGCCAGCAGCTTAGTTCCAGGAGTCACCGGGGAGCTGTTTTTT.

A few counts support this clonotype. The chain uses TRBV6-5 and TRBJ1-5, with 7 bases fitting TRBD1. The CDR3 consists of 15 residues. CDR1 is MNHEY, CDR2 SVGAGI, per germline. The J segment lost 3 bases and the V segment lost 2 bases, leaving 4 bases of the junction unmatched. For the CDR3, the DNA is TGTGCCAGCAGTTACCAGGGGGGATCCAATCAGCCCCAGCATTTT. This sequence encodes CASSYQGGSNQPQHF.